The 13 T cell receptor beta chains in this list originate from one sample, sequenced in a study of post-analysis software for immune sequencing data. Findings and caveats of the study: Roughly 5 TRBV segments (TRBV5-6, TRBV5-1 and TRBV20-1 among them) occurred more frequently in patients than in controls.

Every TCR beta cDNA library bore unique molecular identifiers. TCRdb analysed the PCR reads with MiXCR anew, one entry per CDR3 protein. This table holds approximately 660,000 distinct CDR3 sequences, around 60% found once. Which antigens these TCRs recognize remains unknown. Sequencing was performed on blood. The receptors were sampled from a girl aged 2-10 years with multiple sclerosis.

The chain carries TRBV20-1 and TRBJ2-5; 8 positions match TRBD2. The V gene end was trimmed by 0 bases and the J gene end by 4 bases; junction bases not matched to a gene: 4. Germline CDR1 is DFQATT and CDR2 is SNEGSKA (reference sequence). The CDR3 is 14 residues long. In DNA, the CDR3 is TGCAGTGCTAGAGAGCGGACTAGCATAGAGACCCAGTACTTC. This sequence encodes CSARERTSIETQYF.

This chain connects TRBV25-1 to TRBJ2-5, with a weak D call TRBD2 (6 bases). Germline CDR1 MGHDK, CDR2 SYGVNS. Trimming left V 4 bases short and J 4 bases short, with 19 bases between. The CDR3 has 16 residues. The chain's CDR3 is CASSVTGTQVRETQYF. CDR3 coding DNA: TGTGCCAGCAGTGTAACCGGGACTCAGGTCAGAGAGACCCAGTACTTC.

The chain carries TRBV12-3 or TRBV12-4 and TRBJ1-2, with 10 bases matching TRBD1. V shed 6 bases, J shed 6 bases, and the junction held 10 bases outside the gene matches. The CDR3 has 15 amino acids. The CDR3 DNA reads TGTGCCAGCAGGAGACGACAGGGGGCGGAGGATGGCTACACCTTC. This encodes CASRRRQGAEDGYTF.

The chain has TRBV29-1 and TRBJ1-2; 10 nucleotides agree with TRBD1. Germline V lookup: CDR1 SQVTM, CDR2 ANQGSEA. The CDR3 consists of 16 residues. J gave up 4 bases and V 5 bases, and 13 bases lay outside the gene matches. The CDR3, as DNA: TGCAGCGTTCCGGGACAGGGGTTGATAGAAGGCTATGGCTACACCTTC. It is translated as CSVPGQGLIEGYGYTF.

Remarks on this clonotype: The junction differs from germline at one of its ends, possibly a read error. The chain joins TRBV29-1 to TRBJ2-7, with D perhaps TRBD1 (5 bases). CDR1 is SQVTM and CDR2 is ANQGSEA in the germline V gene. The CDR3 contains 13 residues. This CDR3 is CSVEGEGSYEQYF. The CDR3 DNA follows: TGCAGCGTAGAAGGGGAAGGATCCTACGAGCAGTACTTC.

The chain has TRBV7-2 and TRBJ2-1; the D gene could be TRBD1 or TRBD2 (5 bases each). Trimming stripped 6 bases from V and 7 bases from J, with 19 bases between. Germline CDR1 SGHTA, CDR2 FQGNSA. The CDR3 is made up of 15 amino acids. CDR3 DNA: TGTGCCAGCAGTAGTAATGGACTTACAGGAAATGAGCAGTTCTTC. Its translation is CASSSNGLTGNEQFF.

The gene calls are TRBV12-3 or TRBV12-4 and TRBJ2-7; 10 bases align to TRBD1. The CDR3 has 13 residues. J gave up 7 bases and V 6 bases, and 6 bases lay outside the gene matches. The CDR3 DNA reads as TGTGCCAGCAGGCCGGACAGGGGGAGTGAGCAGTACTTC. Its translation: CASRPDRGSEQYF.

This clonotype came up a few times. The J gene is TRBJ1-5, the V gene TRBV10-2; TRBD1 matches 7 bases. The CDR3 consists of 13 residues. Trimming took 4 bases from V and 5 from J; bases not matched to a gene: 2. The V gene's germline CDR1 is WSHSY and CDR2 SAAADI. The CDR3 bases are TGCGCCAGCAGTGCACAGGGGTATCAGCCCCAGCATTTT. This encodes CASSAQGYQPQHF.

The chain has TRBV11-2 and TRBJ2-1; tentatively, D is TRBD1 (6 bases). The CDR3 covers 14 residues. Trimming cost V 4 bases and J 9 bases, with 16 bases left between them. Germline values: CDR1 SGHAT, CDR2 FQNNGV. The CDR3 loop is CASSSLQGKSEQFF. The CDR3, as DNA: TGTGCCAGCAGCTCTCTACAGGGAAAGTCTGAGCAGTTCTTC. Combining the CDR3 with reference TRBV11-2 and TRBJ2-1 gives the whole variable domain EAGVAQSPRYKIIEKRQSVAFWCNPISGHATLYWYQQILGQGPKLLIQFQNNGVVDDSQLPKDRFSAERLKGVDSTLKIQPAKLEDSAVYLCASSSLQGKSEQFFGPGTRLTVL.

This clonotype was observed a handful of times. The chain recombines TRBV29-1 with TRBJ2-1; 7 bases fit TRBD2. V dropped 4 bases and J dropped 4; count of bases not matched to a gene: 16. This CDR3 contains 17 residues. In germline, CDR1 is SQVTM, CDR2 ANQGSEA. The CDR3: CSVAHKWASGPYNEQFF. DNA of the CDR3: TGCAGCGTTGCCCATAAGTGGGCTAGCGGCCCATACAATGAGCAGTTCTTC.

This clonotype came up a few times. This rearrangement joins TRBV7-2 to TRBJ2-2; 14 nucleotides agree with TRBD2. Germline V CDR1 and CDR2: SGHTA, FQGNSA. CDR3 size: 15 residues. After removal of 4 bases from V and 5 bases from J, the junction contained 0 bases not matched to a gene. DNA of the CDR3: TGTGCCAGCAGCTGGACTAGCGGGGGGACCGGGGAGCTGTTTTTT. Amino acid sequence: CASSWTSGGTGELFF.

This chain uses TRBV12-3 or TRBV12-4 with TRBJ2-5; 7 bases fit TRBD1. The J call is in doubt because the DNA end fits TRBJ2-7 better. The CDR3 contains 13 residues. The CDR3 nucleotides read TGTGCCAGCAGAATCCGGGACAGTAACGAGCAGTACTTC. Its protein product is CASRIRDSNEQYF.

The CDR3 nucleotides are TGCGCCAGCAGCCTGACGGGACACCCGGACGAGCAGTACTTC. This gives the protein CASSLTGHPDEQYF. The genes are TRBV5-1 and TRBJ2-7; a possible D gene is TRBD1 (6 bases). V lost 4 bases, J lost 5 bases, and 16 bases lay in between. Germline CDR1 and CDR2: SGHRS and YFSETQ. The CDR3 extends over 14 amino acids.